What follows are 19 T cell receptor beta chains derived from one specimen sequenced in a study of blood T cell repertoires in COVID-19 (dated by TCRdb to between 2020 and 2021). To prepare the library, the immunoSEQ multiplex PCR assay was applied. TCRdb limited this immuneACCESS table to in-frame rearrangements with V and J called. A share of clones is missing; checked studies link under half to unresolved V genes, and the rest is unexplained. For this sample there are hundreds of thousands of clones; around 90% appear just once. More than 0.85% of the sample belongs to the ten largest clones. Sequenced input: peripheral blood. The origin of the receptors is a woman aged 40 to 55 with COVID-19, enrolled during active disease.

The J gene is TRBJ1-6, the V gene TRBV5-1; 7 bases fit TRBD1. This CDR3 has 16 amino acids. From germline, CDR1 is SGHRS and CDR2 YFSETQ. V lost 4 bases, J lost 6 bases, and 10 bases stayed unmatched. The CDR3 is CASSQHTGQSNSPLHF. As DNA, the CDR3 is TGCGCCAGCAGCCAACATACGGGACAGTCTAATTCACCCCTCCACTTT.

Worth noting for this clone: The same CDR3 arises from other DNA sequences in this sample as well. V gene TRBV4-3 combines with J gene TRBJ2-3; 10 nucleotides agree with TRBD2. After removal of 2 bases from V and 1 base from J, the junction contained 0 bases not matched to a gene. CDR1 and CDR2 (germline): LGHNA, YSLEER. This CDR3 has 15 amino acids. This CDR3 is CASSQTSGGTDTQYF. The CDR3 region has the DNA TGCGCCAGCAGCCAAACTAGCGGGGGCACAGATACGCAGTATTTT.

The V and J genes are TRBV5-4 and TRBJ2-5; 7 bases agree with TRBD1. Looked up from germline, CDR1 is SGHNT and CDR2 is YYREEE (reference sequence). V lost 4 bases and J lost 2; bases outside the gene matches: 5. There are 14 residues in the CDR3. The CDR3 DNA sequence: TGTGCCAGCAGCGAAGACAGGGTGCAAGAGACCCAGTACTTC. This codes for CASSEDRVQETQYF.

This chain connects TRBV5-1 to TRBJ1-2; 9 bases fit TRBD1. The germline V gene has CDR1 SGHRS and CDR2 YFSETQ. Losses at the gene ends were 4 bases for V and 6 bases for J; bases not matched to a gene: 4. This CDR3 comprises 13 residues. CDR3 region: CASSVGQGHGYTF. CDR3 bases: TGCGCCAGCAGCGTTGGACAGGGGCATGGCTACACCTTC. Full variable domain (outside the CDR3, taken from reference TRBV5-1 and TRBJ1-2): KAGVTQTPRYLIKTRGQQVTLSCSPISGHRSVSWYQQTPGQGLQFLFEYFSETQRNKGNFPGRFSGRQFSNSRSEMNVSTLELGDSALYLCASSVGQGHGYTFGSGTRLTVV.

The chain carries TRBV30 and TRBJ1-5; 10 nucleotides match TRBD1. The V and J ends lost 2 bases and 2 bases, in that order; junction bases with no gene match: 9. The length of the CDR3 is 17 residues. Germline CDR1 GTSNPN, CDR2 SVGIG (reference sequence). The CDR3 loop is CAWSRDRGPSGNQPQHF. As DNA, the CDR3 is TGTGCCTGGAGTCGGGACAGGGGACCTTCGGGCAATCAGCCCCAGCATTTT. Complete variable domain (other parts from reference TRBV30 and TRBJ1-5): SQTIHQWPATLVQPVGSPLSLECTVEGTSNPNLYWYRQAAGRGLQLLFYSVGIGQISSEVPQNLSASRPQDRQFILSSKKLLLSDSGFYLCAWSRDRGPSGNQPQHFGDGTRLSIL.

This clone has only a few counts. The chain combines TRBV10-3 with TRBJ2-7; 8 bases are a match to TRBD2. The CDR3 is made up of 14 amino acids. Looked up from germline, CDR1 is ENHRY and CDR2 is SYGVKD. J was trimmed by 4 bases and V by 3 bases; bases with no gene match: 5. This chain's CDR3 is CAISEGTSAYEQYF. The CDR3, as DNA: TGTGCCATCAGTGAAGGGACTAGTGCGTACGAGCAGTACTTC.

This chain connects TRBV29-1 to TRBJ2-5, with D maybe TRBD1 (5 bases). V dropped 3 bases and J dropped 0 bases, with 8 bases sitting between them. CDR3 length: 13 amino acids. Germline CDR1 and CDR2: SQVTM and ANQGSEA. The CDR3 protein is CSVDDRYQETQYF. For the CDR3, the DNA is TGCAGCGTTGACGACAGATACCAAGAGACCCAGTACTTC.

The rearrangement links TRBV5-6 to TRBJ2-7, with 8 bases that match TRBD1. The germline V gene encodes CDR1 SGHDT and CDR2 YYEEEE. This CDR3 spans 14 amino acids. The V and J ends lost 3 bases and 3 bases, in that order; junction bases with no gene match: 5. The CDR3 reads CASSSDRADYEQYF. The CDR3 nucleotides are TGTGCCAGCAGCTCGGACAGGGCGGACTACGAGCAGTACTTC. The whole variable domain, filled in from reference TRBV5-6 and TRBJ2-7, reads DAGVTQSPTHLIKTRGQQVTLRCSPKSGHDTVSWYQQALGQGPQFIFQYYEEEERQRGNFPDRFSGHQFPNYSSELNVNALLLGDSALYLCASSSDRADYEQYFGPGTRLTVT.

V and J are TRBV6-4 and TRBJ1-6; D remains unclear. V dropped 3 bases and J dropped 3 bases, with 9 bases sitting between them. In germline, CDR1 is MRHNA, CDR2 SNTAGT. The CDR3 has 15 residues. The CDR3 loop reads CASSDSGNYNSPLHF. The CDR3, as DNA: TGTGCCAGCAGTGATTCGGGAAACTATAATTCACCCCTCCACTTT.

The rearrangement joins TRBV5-4 to TRBJ2-5; 8 nucleotides agree with TRBD1. V lost 4 bases and J lost 7; bases outside the gene matches: 9. The CDR3 is 14 amino acids. The germline V gene encodes CDR1 SGHNT and CDR2 YYREEE (reference sequence). The CDR3 here is CASSGGQAIGTQYF. For the CDR3, the DNA is TGTGCCAGCAGCGGGGGACAGGCGATCGGGACCCAGTACTTC.

The rearrangement uses TRBV11-2 and TRBJ2-5; 7 bases are shared with TRBD2. The length of the CDR3 is 14 residues. The trim removed 5 bases at V and 4 bases at J, leaving 7 bases unmatched. The germline V gene has CDR1 SGHAT and CDR2 FQNNGV. CDR3 bases: TGTGCCAGCAGCCCTTCAGCGGGGATAGAGACCCAGTACTTC. This translates into CASSPSAGIETQYF. The full variable domain, with the rest looked up from reference TRBV11-2 and TRBJ2-5, is EAGVAQSPRYKIIEKRQSVAFWCNPISGHATLYWYQQILGQGPKLLIQFQNNGVVDDSQLPKDRFSAERLKGVDSTLKIQPAKLEDSAVYLCASSPSAGIETQYFGPGTRLLVL.

V is TRBV13 and J is TRBJ1-5; TRBD1 might be the D (5 bases). The CDR3 runs to 11 residues. Germline V lookup: CDR1 PRHDT, CDR2 FYEKMQ (reference sequence). Trimming cost V 8 bases and J 9 bases, with 11 bases left between them. The DNA for the CDR3 is TGTGCCAGCGTGGGGCAGTCGCCCCAGCATTTT. It is translated as CASVGQSPQHF.

The gene calls are TRBV5-5 and TRBJ1-2, with a tentative D call TRBD1 (6 bases). V lost 4 bases, J lost 4 bases, and 17 bases lay in between. Germline V gene data show CDR1 as SGHKS and CDR2 as YYEKEE (reference sequence). The CDR3 covers 15 residues. CDR3 region: CASSLAGGAGYGYTF. The CDR3 coding sequence is TGTGCCAGCAGCCTGGCTGGGGGCGCCGGCTATGGCTACACCTTC.

The J gene is TRBJ2-3, the V gene TRBV27; the match to TRBD1 covers 8 bases. The CDR3 extends over 16 amino acids. The germline V gene has CDR1 MNHEY and CDR2 SMNVEV (reference sequence). V trimming: 6 bases; J trimming: 4 bases; junction bases outside the gene matches: 12. CDR3 amino acids: CASRAVRGQGADTQYF. The CDR3 DNA reads TGTGCCAGCAGGGCGGTTCGAGGACAGGGCGCAGATACGCAGTATTTT.

Turning to this clone: This is likely a read error, given that the CDR3 carries no conserved phenylalanine or tryptophan at its end. The genes are TRBV28 and TRBJ1-1; 8 nucleotides line up with TRBD1. This CDR3 has 14 residues. The germline CDR1 and CDR2 sequences are MDHEN and SYDVKM. Trimming took 4 bases from V and 5 from J; bases not matched to a gene: 6. CDR3 loop: CASSYWTGQTEAFL. In DNA form, the CDR3 reads TGTGCCAGCAGTTACTGGACAGGGCAAACTGAAGCTTTCCTT.

The chain carries TRBV4-2 and TRBJ1-6; 8 nucleotides align to TRBD1. The germline CDR1 and CDR2 sequences are LGHNA and YNFKEQ. The V gene end was trimmed by 6 bases and the J gene end by 3 bases; junction bases not matched to a gene: 10. The CDR3 totals 17 residues. This CDR3 is CASRALQGGGYNSPLHF. For the CDR3, the DNA is TGTGCCAGCAGGGCATTACAGGGGGGCGGCTATAATTCACCCCTCCACTTT.

This clone was recorded only once. The chain carries TRBV18 and TRBJ2-3, with D perhaps TRBD1 (5 bases). The CDR3 extends over 14 amino acids. Germline V gene data show CDR1 as KGHSH and CDR2 as LQKENI. Trimming removed 4 bases at V and 1 base at J, with 9 bases between. The CDR3 DNA reads as TGTGCCAGCTCACTTGGCAGGGGCACAGATACGCAGTATTTT. It encodes CASSLGRGTDTQYF.

The chain joins TRBV19 to TRBJ2-3; D is uncertain. Germline V gene lookup returns CDR1 LNHDA and CDR2 SQIVND (reference sequence). CDR3 length equals 12 residues. The germline V and J ends were trimmed by 2 bases and 9 bases, with 9 bases remaining between them. The CDR3 bases are TGTGCCAGTAGTATACCCATGCAGACGCAGTATTTT. Protein: CASSIPMQTQYF.

This clone was picked up a small number of times. This chain links TRBV7-2 with TRBJ2-7; no reliable D call. The CDR3 extends over 13 amino acids. Germline CDR1 and CDR2: SGHTA and FQGNSA. With 4 bases removed from V and 4 bases from J, the gap between germline ends came to 11 bases. The CDR3 bases are TGTGCCAGCAGCTCCCCGGTCCGATACGAGCAGTACTTC. Its translation: CASSSPVRYEQYF.